A selection of T cell receptor beta chains follows, all from one sample in a study of blood T cell repertoires in COVID-19. Sequencing used immunoSEQ multiplex PCR; TCRdb keeps in-frame clones, though not all of them. The sample lists fewer than 250,000 clones, 70% to 90% occurring once. Sequencing was done on a sample of PBMCs or T cells enriched from blood (not recorded which). The receptor set was obtained from a woman between 45 and 60 years old with acute COVID-19. The CDR3 runs from the conserved cysteine through the conserved F or W. The D gene is left open where the match is weak. For some rows the clone size is stated as once, few or many, or as a class when expanded; others skip it.

CDR3	DNA	V	D	size	J
CASSWATSAFANTGELFF	TGCGCCAGCAGCTGGGCAACTAGCGCGTTCGCGAACACCGGGGAGCTGTTTTTT	TRBV5-1	TRBD2	-	TRBJ2-2
CASSYSEGAYEQYF	TGTGCCAGCAGTTACTCAGAGGGGGCCTACGAGCAGTACTTC	TRBV6-5	-	-	TRBJ2-7
CASSQLIDRPYEQYF	TGTGCCAGCAGCCAACTTATCGACAGACCCTACGAGCAGTACTTC	TRBV14	-	-	TRBJ2-7
CASSRLAGRSTDTQYF	TGTGCCAGCAGTCGACTAGCGGGCAGAAGCACAGATACGCAGTATTTT	TRBV2	TRBD2	-	TRBJ2-3
CASRGTGGGAGYTF	TGTGCCAGCAGAGGTACAGGGGGAGGTGCTGGCTACACCTTC	TRBV5-6	TRBD1	-	TRBJ1-2
CASSDPVARTYEQYF	TGTGCCAGCAGCGACCCCGTAGCCCGTACCTACGAGCAGTACTTC	TRBV2	-	-	TRBJ2-7
CASGIEGTGNQPQHF	TGTGCCAGCGGGATTGAAGGGACAGGGAATCAGCCCCAGCATTTT	TRBV2	TRBD1	-	TRBJ1-5
CASSSSGHYNEQFF	TGTGCCAGCAGTTCTAGCGGTCATTACAATGAGCAGTTCTTC	TRBV27	TRBD2	-	TRBJ2-1
CASSRSREQYF	TGTGCCAGCAGCCGATCGCGCGAGCAGTACTTC	TRBV12-3/TRBV12-4	-	once	TRBJ2-7
CASSSPIGGGTDTQYF	TGTGCCAGCAGTTCCCCCATTGGGGGAGGGACAGATACGCAGTATTTT	TRBV28	TRBD2	-	TRBJ2-3